A single sample gave rise to the 8 T cell receptor beta chains below, sequenced in a study of blood T cells in healthy people across ages. Primed by a sample-barcoded 5' primer and a J-beta primer mix, a second PCR proceeded for about 7 to 11 cycles. TCRdb ran MiXCR on the 5' RACE reads and lists one entry per CDR3 protein. This table has 1.5 million to 2 million distinct CDR3 sequences, 49% appearing once. Sequenced sample: blood. All receptors derive from a woman in her 40s in good health.

In its sample, this clonotype was seen many times. J is TRBJ2-5 and V is TRBV28; 7 bases are a match to TRBD2. Trimming removed 5 bases from V and 2 bases from J; junction bases left unmatched: 8. Germline lookup yields CDR1 MDHEN and CDR2 SYDVKM. The CDR3 loop spans 15 amino acids. The CDR3 nucleotides are TGTGCCAGCAGTCCCCTGGCGGGGGTACAAGAGACCCAGTACTTC. Amino acids: CASSPLAGVQETQYF.

This clonotype came up a few times. V gene TRBV18 combines with J gene TRBJ1-1; unclear D gene. Trimming removed 3 bases at V and 0 bases at J, with 5 bases between. The germline gives CDR1 KGHSH, CDR2 LQKENI. This CDR3 comprises 13 residues. CDR3 protein: CASSPSVNTEAFF. The CDR3 coding sequence is TGTGCCAGCTCACCCTCGGTGAACACTGAAGCTTTCTTT.

The genes are TRBV20-1 and TRBJ1-5; the D is unclear. CDR3 length: 18 residues. Germline CDR1 reads DFQATT; CDR2 reads SNEGSKA (reference sequence). Trimming shortened V by 6 bases and J by 6 bases, and 30 bases separated the two germline ends. The CDR3, as DNA: TGCAGTGCCCCAAGCTCCGGACGATTACTGAATTTTGGTCAGCCCCAGCATTTT. Translated, it gives CSAPSSGRLLNFGQPQHF.

The chain recombines TRBV7-9 with TRBJ2-1; 8 positions agree with TRBD1. The germline V gene has CDR1 SEHNR and CDR2 FQNEAQ (reference sequence). The V gene end was trimmed by 3 bases and the J gene end by 7 bases; junction bases not matched to a gene: 11. This CDR3 is 16 amino acids long. The CDR3 nucleotides are TGTGCCAGCAGCTTCGTCTCCGGACAGGGACGAAATGAGCAGTTCTTC. It codes for CASSFVSGQGRNEQFF.

Worth noting for this clonotype: An end of the junction differs from the germline gene, which may be a read error. The genes are TRBV7-9 and TRBJ2-3; perhaps TRBD1 as D (7 bases). The germline gives CDR1 SEHNR, CDR2 FQNEAQ (reference sequence). The CDR3 runs to 15 residues. CDR3 DNA: TGTGCCAGCAGCCCGGAGGGGACAGCTACAGGTACGCAGTATTTT. This sequence encodes CASSPEGTATGTQYF.

This sequence joins TRBV2 and TRBJ1-2; tentative D call: TRBD1 (5 bases). Germline V gene sequence: CDR1 SNHLY, CDR2 FYNNEI. The V end lost 6 bases, the J end lost 4 bases, and 12 bases lay between the germline ends. CDR3 length: 13 amino acids. This chain's CDR3 is CASRGDGGYGYTF. CDR3 coding DNA: TGTGCCAGCAGAGGGGACGGCGGCTATGGCTACACCTTC.

In the case of this clonotype: A read error is possible here, since a much larger clone lies one base away. The V gene is TRBV7-6, the J gene TRBJ2-7, with 8 bases lining up with TRBD1. Germline V gene lookup returns CDR1 SGHVS and CDR2 FNYEAQ. The CDR3 sequence is 14 residues long. Germline trimming cut 5 bases from V and 7 bases from J; bases unmatched to any gene: 10. The CDR3 loop is CASSTRTGFNEQYF. The CDR3, as DNA: TGTGCCAGCAGCACCCGGACAGGGTTTAATGAGCAGTACTTC.

This clonotype was detected many times. V gene TRBV12-3 or TRBV12-4 combines with J gene TRBJ2-3; 9 nucleotides match TRBD1. CDR3 length: 15 residues. After removal of 2 bases from V and 6 bases from J, the junction contained 6 bases not matched to a gene. This CDR3 reads CASSLSGQGGDTQYF. CDR3 nucleotide sequence: TGTGCCAGCAGTTTATCGGGACAGGGCGGTGATACGCAGTATTTT.